A selection of T cell receptor beta chains follows, all from one sample in a study of CD8+ T cells in alopecia areata. The table came from immunoSEQ multiplex PCR; TCRdb's copy has only in-frame clones and leaves some out. The repertoire consists of under 70,000 clones, with around 97% occurring once and the leading ten covering 25% to 30%. Sequencing was performed on CD8+ T cells sorted from blood, taken at week 0. The source is a human donor with alopecia areata. CDR3s include the opening cysteine and the closing phenylalanine or tryptophan. The order of the fields is V gene, D gene, clone size, J gene, CDR3 DNA, CDR3 protein. The D gene is left open where the match is weak. A row's size may be missing; if present it is once, few, many or a size class.

V gene: TRBV10-2
D gene: .
clone size: once
J gene: TRBJ1-1
CDR3 DNA: TGCGCCACCTCAGACAGGAACACTGAAGCTTTCTTT
CDR3 protein: CATSDRNTEAFF

V gene: TRBV27
D gene: .
clone size: .
J gene: TRBJ2-5
CDR3 DNA: TGTGCCAGCAGCCCGGGGGCAGGAGTGGAGACCCAGTACTTC
CDR3 protein: CASSPGAGVETQYF

V gene: TRBV6-5
D gene: .
clone size: .
J gene: TRBJ2-7
CDR3 DNA: TGTGCCAGCAGTTACTCAACACGAGTGAACTACGAGCAGTACTTC
CDR3 protein: CASSYSTRVNYEQYF

V gene: TRBV4-3
D gene: TRBD1
clone size: .
J gene: TRBJ2-5
CDR3 DNA: TGCGCCAGCAGCCCCGGGACAGGGAGTCAAGAGACCCAGTACTTC
CDR3 protein: CASSPGTGSQETQYF

V gene: TRBV15
D gene: .
clone size: .
J gene: TRBJ2-6
CDR3 DNA: TGTGCCACCAGCGTAGTTAGGGACTCTGGGGCCAACGTCCTGACTTTC
CDR3 protein: CATSVVRDSGANVLTF

V gene: TRBV30
D gene: .
clone size: .
J gene: TRBJ2-2
CDR3 DNA: TGTGCCTGGAGCTCAGGGAGCCCCGGGGAGCTGTTTTTT
CDR3 protein: CAWSSGSPGELFF

V gene: TRBV27
D gene: .
clone size: .
J gene: TRBJ2-2
CDR3 DNA: TGTGCCAGCAGTTTGGGGGGCACCGGGGAGCTGTTTTTT
CDR3 protein: CASSLGGTGELFF

V gene: TRBV4-1
D gene: .
clone size: once
J gene: TRBJ1-1
CDR3 DNA: TGCGCCAGCAGCCAATTCGACAGTCTGGCCACTGAAGCTTTCTTT
CDR3 protein: CASSQFDSLATEAFF

V gene: TRBV4-1
D gene: .
clone size: .
J gene: TRBJ1-1
CDR3 DNA: TGCGCCAGCAACGACGATTCGGGCGTGGCTTTCTTT
CDR3 protein: CASNDDSGVAFF

V gene: TRBV6-5
D gene: TRBD1
clone size: .
J gene: TRBJ2-7
CDR3 DNA: TGTGCCAGCAGTTACTCGACAGGGCGGTCCTACGAGCAGTACTTC
CDR3 protein: CASSYSTGRSYEQYF

V gene: TRBV4-1
D gene: .
clone size: .
J gene: TRBJ2-3
CDR3 DNA: TGCGCCAGCAGCCAGGGACCAGATACGCAGTATTTT
CDR3 protein: CASSQGPDTQYF

V gene: TRBV4-1
D gene: .
clone size: .
J gene: TRBJ2-5
CDR3 DNA: TGCGCCAGCAGCCAACGCCTGTCCCAAGAGACCCAGTACTTC
CDR3 protein: CASSQRLSQETQYF

V gene: TRBV7-2
D gene: .
clone size: .
J gene: TRBJ2-4
CDR3 DNA: TGTGCCAGCAGCTTAGCTACGCGGGGAGGAGGCAAAAACATTCAGTACTTC
CDR3 protein: CASSLATRGGGKNIQYF

V gene: TRBV9
D gene: .
clone size: .
J gene: TRBJ1-1
CDR3 DNA: TGTGCCAGCAGCCCAGGGACTGAAGCTTTCTTT
CDR3 protein: CASSPGTEAFF

V gene: TRBV6-5
D gene: .
clone size: .
J gene: TRBJ2-7
CDR3 DNA: TGTGCCAGCAGTTACTCCGGTCCCTACGAGCAGTACTTC
CDR3 protein: CASSYSGPYEQYF

V gene: TRBV13
D gene: .
clone size: .
J gene: TRBJ2-3
CDR3 DNA: TGTGCCAGCAGCTTAGGGGGAGATACGCAGTATTTT
CDR3 protein: CASSLGGDTQYF

V gene: TRBV21-1
D gene: .
clone size: .
J gene: TRBJ2-5
CDR3 DNA: TGTGCCAGCAGCTGGCTAGCGGCCCAAGAGACCCAGTACTTC
CDR3 protein: CASSWLAAQETQYF

V gene: TRBV30
D gene: TRBD1
clone size: .
J gene: TRBJ1-2
CDR3 DNA: TGTGCCTGGGGGACAGCTAACTATGGCTACACCTTC
CDR3 protein: CAWGTANYGYTF

V gene: TRBV6-5
D gene: .
clone size: .
J gene: TRBJ2-1
CDR3 DNA: TGTGCCAGCAGTTTTTTCAGGGCTATATCCTACAATGAGCAGTTCTTC
CDR3 protein: CASSFFRAISYNEQFF

V gene: TRBV6-5
D gene: .
clone size: .
J gene: TRBJ2-3
CDR3 DNA: TGTGCCAGCAGTTACACTAGCATTAGTAGAGATACGCAGTATTTT
CDR3 protein: CASSYTSISRDTQYF

V gene: TRBV4-1
D gene: .
clone size: .
J gene: TRBJ1-2
CDR3 DNA: TGCGCCAGCAGCCAACTTGGTGGCTACACCTTC
CDR3 protein: CASSQLGGYTF

V gene: TRBV6-1
D gene: TRBD1
clone size: .
J gene: TRBJ1-2
CDR3 DNA: TGTGCCAGCAGTGGCCTACTCCAACAGGGGAATTATGGCTACACCTTC
CDR3 protein: CASSGLLQQGNYGYTF

V gene: TRBV6-5
D gene: .
clone size: .
J gene: TRBJ2-1
CDR3 DNA: TGTGCCAGCAGTTACTCCCGCTCCTACAATGAGCAGTTCTTC
CDR3 protein: CASSYSRSYNEQFF

V gene: TRBV4-1
D gene: .
clone size: .
J gene: TRBJ1-4
CDR3 DNA: TGCGCCAGCAGCCAAGACGCAACTAATGAAAAACTGTTTTTT
CDR3 protein: CASSQDATNEKLFF

V gene: TRBV27
D gene: .
clone size: .
J gene: TRBJ1-5
CDR3 DNA: TGTGCCAGCAGTTTGACGGGACCCCCATTAGGTCAGCCCCAGCATTTT
CDR3 protein: CASSLTGPPLGQPQHF

V gene: TRBV27
D gene: .
clone size: .
J gene: TRBJ2-3
CDR3 DNA: TGTGCCAGCAGTTCCCCATGGGGGGATACGCAGTATTTT
CDR3 protein: CASSSPWGDTQYF

V gene: TRBV7-6
D gene: TRBD2
clone size: .
J gene: TRBJ2-5
CDR3 DNA: TGTGCCAGCAGCTTGGGGGGGGGACCCCAAGAGACCCAGTACTTC
CDR3 protein: CASSLGGGPQETQYF

V gene: TRBV4-1
D gene: .
clone size: .
J gene: TRBJ2-7
CDR3 DNA: TGCGCCAGCAGCCAAGATGGGGGGACCGACGAGCAGTACTTC
CDR3 protein: CASSQDGGTDEQYF

V gene: TRBV7-9
D gene: .
clone size: .
J gene: TRBJ1-1
CDR3 DNA: TGTGCCAGCAGCTTAGTTCGGGCCGTGAACACTGAAGCTTTCTTT
CDR3 protein: CASSLVRAVNTEAFF

V gene: TRBV10-1
D gene: TRBD2
clone size: .
J gene: TRBJ2-1
CDR3 DNA: TGCGCCAGCAGTGAGATAGGACTAGGTACCTACAATGAGCAGTTCTTC
CDR3 protein: CASSEIGLGTYNEQFF

V gene: TRBV7-2
D gene: .
clone size: .
J gene: TRBJ2-7
CDR3 DNA: TGTGCCAGCAGCTTAGGGGCAGGGGGGGGCAACGAGCAGTACTTC
CDR3 protein: CASSLGAGGGNEQYF

V gene: TRBV7-6
D gene: .
clone size: .
J gene: TRBJ2-7
CDR3 DNA: TGTGCCAGCAGCTTAGGGGGCGACTCCTACGAGCAGTACTTC
CDR3 protein: CASSLGGDSYEQYF

V gene: TRBV5-1
D gene: .
clone size: .
J gene: TRBJ1-1
CDR3 DNA: TGCGCCAGCAGCTTACAGGCGAACACTGAAGCTTTCTTT
CDR3 protein: CASSLQANTEAFF

V gene: TRBV30
D gene: .
clone size: once
J gene: TRBJ2-5
CDR3 DNA: TGTGCCTGGATGAGGGGGGCAGAGACCCAGTACTTC
CDR3 protein: CAWMRGAETQYF

V gene: TRBV4-1
D gene: .
clone size: .
J gene: TRBJ2-7
CDR3 DNA: TGCGCCAGCAGCCAAGACCTAGGGACGTTCGCCTACGAGCAGTACTTC
CDR3 protein: CASSQDLGTFAYEQYF

V gene: TRBV27
D gene: .
clone size: .
J gene: TRBJ1-6
CDR3 DNA: TGTGCCAGCAGTCTCATTGGGGGTCACAATTCACCCCTCCACTTT
CDR3 protein: CASSLIGGHNSPLHF

V gene: TRBV4-1
D gene: .
clone size: .
J gene: TRBJ2-3
CDR3 DNA: TGCGCCAGCAGCCTTCGGGAAGATCCCGATACGCAGTATTTT
CDR3 protein: CASSLREDPDTQYF